The rows below give T cell receptor beta chains drawn from one sample of a study of OX40 agonist ivuxolimab in advanced cancers. The protocol was immunoSEQ multiplex PCR, while the TCRdb copy is restricted to in-frame clones and leaves out a portion. The data contain some 100,000 clones, around nine tenths of them seen just once; the ten biggest clones take up roughly 0.77%. This sample comprised CD4+ or CD8+ T cells sorted from blood, obtained in a trial of the OX40 agonist ivuxolimab. The source is an adult with an advanced solid tumor such as melanoma, head and neck, liver or kidney cancer. Both conserved end residues are part of each CDR3. A D gene is named only where the DNA matches it firmly. The size field is filled for only some rows; it gives once, few, many or a size class.

CDR3nt | CDR3aa | d_gene | j_gene | abundance | v_gene
TGTGCCAGCAGCGAAATCGTGGGGGGCCCTGTCTTAGTATACGAGCAGTACTTC | CASSEIVGGPVLVYEQYF | . | TRBJ2-7 | . | TRBV9
TGTGCCAGTAGTATAGTTTGGACAGATCAGCCCCAGCATTTT | CASSIVWTDQPQHF | . | TRBJ1-5 | once | TRBV19
TGTGCCAGCAGCCCTACAGGGGGCAGTGGTAATGAAAAACTGTTTTTT | CASSPTGGSGNEKLFF | TRBD1 | TRBJ1-4 | . | TRBV7-2
TGTGCCAGCTCACCACTCGGGCAATCCGAGACCCAGTACTTC | CASSPLGQSETQYF | . | TRBJ2-5 | . | TRBV18
TGCGCCAGCAGCCTCCAACCCACAGGGGACCAGCCCCAGCATTTT | CASSLQPTGDQPQHF | TRBD1 | TRBJ1-5 | few | TRBV4-1
TGTGCCAGCAGTTACAAAGGCAGCGCCAACTATGGCTACACCTTC | CASSYKGSANYGYTF | . | TRBJ1-2 | . | TRBV6-6
TGTGCCTGCCAGGGACAGGGCTACGAGCAGTACTTC | CACQGQGYEQYF | TRBD1 | TRBJ2-7 | . | TRBV30
TGTGCCAGCAGTCCCTCAATGGTGGAGACCCAGTACTTC | CASSPSMVETQYF | . | TRBJ2-5 | . | TRBV2
TGTGCCAGCAGTTTAGCGTCAGCACCACCAACCTACGAGCAGTACTTC | CASSLASAPPTYEQYF | . | TRBJ2-7 | once | TRBV28
TGTGCCAGCAGCCTCGAGACAGCCCCTGAAGCTTTCTTT | CASSLETAPEAFF | . | TRBJ1-1 | . | TRBV7-2
TGTGCCAGCAGCTTAGATAGTCCGAACACCGGGGAGCTGTTTTTT | CASSLDSPNTGELFF | . | TRBJ2-2 | . | TRBV7-2
TGTGCCAGCAGACAAACCGACAGGGGTGGCAATCAGCCCCAGCATTTT | CASRQTDRGGNQPQHF | TRBD1 | TRBJ1-5 | few | TRBV6-6
TGTGCCAGCATCACCCTAGGGGCTGGGGCCAACGTCCTGACTTTC | CASITLGAGANVLTF | . | TRBJ2-6 | . | TRBV28
TGTGCCAGCAGTTTGGGGGACCCCCGTACCGAGCAGTACTTC | CASSLGDPRTEQYF | . | TRBJ2-7 | . | TRBV27
TGTGCCAGCAGCGGCGACACGGACTCTGGAAACACCATATATTTT | CASSGDTDSGNTIYF | . | TRBJ1-3 | . | TRBV9
TGTGCCAGCAGTACCACAGGGGGCCCCGAAGCTTTCTTT | CASSTTGGPEAFF | TRBD1 | TRBJ1-1 | once | TRBV2
TGTGCCAGCACGGGGAGAGGAGCTACGCAGTATTTT | CASTGRGATQYF | . | TRBJ2-3 | few | TRBV6-5
TGTGCCTGGAGCGGGGGGGCCTACGAGCAGTACTTC | CAWSGGAYEQYF | TRBD2 | TRBJ2-7 | . | TRBV30
TGTGCCAGCAGTGGAGGAGAGGGAAGCGGCTACACCTTC | CASSGGEGSGYTF | . | TRBJ1-2 | . | TRBV28
TGTGCCAGTAGTCCGACTAGCGGCGGAGATACGCAGTATTTT | CASSPTSGGDTQYF | TRBD2 | TRBJ2-3 | . | TRBV19
TGCGCCAGCAGCCGCCGTTTGACAGCCGAAGCTTTCTTT | CASSRRLTAEAFF | . | TRBJ1-1 | . | TRBV4-3
TGTGCCAGCAGTAGAGGGGGCGTGAGCAATCAGCCCCAGCATTTT | CASSRGGVSNQPQHF | TRBD1 | TRBJ1-5 | . | TRBV25-1
TGTGCCAGCAGTTTGTCGGGGTGGGAGACCCAGTACTTC | CASSLSGWETQYF | . | TRBJ2-5 | . | TRBV27
TGTGCCAGCAGTGACCCAGCTACGGCGGAGGATGGCTACACCTTC | CASSDPATAEDGYTF | . | TRBJ1-2 | . | TRBV25-1
TGTGCCAGCAGTTTGGGCAGGTATAATTCACCCCTCCACTTT | CASSLGRYNSPLHF | . | TRBJ1-6 | . | TRBV6-5
TGTGCCAGCAGTTTCGGACAGGTCGATGGCTACACCTTC | CASSFGQVDGYTF | TRBD1 | TRBJ1-2 | . | TRBV6-6
TGTGCCAGCAGTTACTCCGAAGTTAGGCAAGAGACCCAGTACTTC | CASSYSEVRQETQYF | . | TRBJ2-5 | . | TRBV6-6
TGTGCCAGCAGCGCCTCCTCCTGGAAGGGCCCTTCACCCCTCCACTTT | CASSASSWKGPSPLHF | . | TRBJ1-6 | . | TRBV9